This TCR beta chain was captured in a study of cytomegalovirus exposure and HLA in healthy donors. The study, taken as a whole, reports: At a 0.05 false discovery rate, a later analysis found roughly 17,000 TCR beta sequences to be associated with HLA alleles. Later analysis suggested links between common viral pathogens and several top significant clusters. Through in vitro validation, a few CMV-associated chains were shown to be specific for CMV antigens. Later on, a genetic analysis was performed. It linked a missense variant in DCLRE1C with V- and J-gene trimming of TCR beta.

With regard to this clone: No antigen is known for it.

Germline CDR1 reads MGHDK; CDR2 reads SYGVNS. The CDR3 is 12 amino acids. Trimming pared 3 bases from V and 6 bases from J, leaving 8 bases between. Vbeta (60) and Jbeta (13) primers were used in the PCR. Assay used: immunoSEQ multiplex PCR; TCRdb lists only in-frame clones, some missing. The table has about 87,000 clones, about 68% seen once. The V and J genes are TRBV25-1 and TRBJ1-1; D uncertain. The material sequenced was PBMCs. The source is a man aged 30 to 39 in good health and CMV-seropositive. CDR3 in DNA: TGTGCCAGCAGTGATGCTCGGTCTGAAGCTTTCTTT. This gives the protein CASSDARSEAFF.